These 8 T cell receptor beta chains originate from one sample sequenced in a study of blood T cell repertoires in COVID-19. Data came from immunoSEQ multiplex PCR; TCRdb stores just in-frame clones and leaves some out. The table has fewer than 350,000 clones, more than 70% seen once. The sequenced sample consisted of peripheral blood. These receptors all come from a woman between 25 and 40 years old with COVID-19, enrolled during active disease.

This clone was picked up a small number of times. The V gene is TRBV7-9, the J gene TRBJ1-6; TRBD1 agrees at 7 bases. CDR1 and CDR2 (germline): SEHNR, FQNEAQ (reference sequence). The CDR3 sequence is 15 residues long. With V trimmed by 5 bases and J by 9 bases, 10 bases remained unmatched. The CDR3 loop reads CASSPPDREGSPLHF. CDR3 bases: TGTGCCAGCAGCCCCCCCGACAGGGAAGGTTCACCCCTCCACTTT.

The chain has TRBV11-3 and TRBJ2-2, with D hard to call. This CDR3 has 14 amino acids. Trimming removed 0 bases at V and 2 bases at J, with 4 bases between. Looked up from germline, CDR1 is SGHNT and CDR2 is YENEEA. CDR3 in DNA: TGTGCCAGCAGCTTAGATTCTAACACCGGGGAGCTGTTTTTT. This gives the protein CASSLDSNTGELFF.

CDR3 sequence reads: CASSVLAGGPNGELFF. The CDR3, as DNA: TGTGCCAGCAGTGTACTAGCGGGGGGGCCGAACGGGGAGCTGTTTTTT. The chain joins TRBV27 to TRBJ2-2; TRBD2 aligns across 13 bases. Germline lookup yields CDR1 MNHEY and CDR2 SMNVEV (reference sequence). This CDR3 has 16 amino acids. Trimming took 5 bases from V and 7 from J; bases not matched to a gene: 7.

V is TRBV10-1 and J is TRBJ2-2; possible D gene TRBD1, 6 bases. The length of the CDR3 is 17 residues. Trimming took 0 bases from V and 0 from J, leaving 11 bases between them. Per the germline V gene, CDR1 is WNHNN and CDR2 is SYGVQD (reference sequence). Written as DNA, the CDR3 is TGCGCCAGCAGTGAGTCGGGGGCAGCCACGAACACCGGGGAGCTGTTTTTT. Its protein is CASSESGAATNTGELFF.

For the CDR3, the DNA is TGCGCCAGCAGCTTGGTTCCTAGCGGGGGCGCAGATACGCAGTATTTT. Encoded protein: CASSLVPSGGADTQYF. V gene TRBV5-1 combines with J gene TRBJ2-3; TRBD2 agrees at 10 bases. Germline assignment: CDR1 SGHRS and CDR2 YFSETQ. This CDR3 is built from 16 residues. V trimming: 0 bases; J trimming: 4 bases; junction bases outside the gene matches: 5.

The rearrangement uses TRBV15 and TRBJ1-5, with no clear D. In germline, CDR1 is LNHNV, CDR2 YYDKDF (reference sequence). The CDR3 covers 13 residues. V was shortened by 1 base and J by 6 bases, with 7 bases between the two germline ends. CDR3 sequence: CATSRAPGQPQHF. DNA of the CDR3: TGTGCCACCAGCAGAGCCCCGGGTCAGCCCCAGCATTTT. Drawing the rest from reference TRBV15 and TRBJ1-5, the complete variable domain is DAMVIQNPRYQVTQFGKPVTLSCSQTLNHNVMYWYQQKSSQAPKLLFHYYDKDFNNEADTPDNFQSRRPNTSFCFLDIRSPGLGDTAMYLCATSRAPGQPQHFGDGTRLSIL.

The chain links TRBV12-5 to TRBJ1-3; no reliable D call. CDR3 length: 15 amino acids. V was trimmed by 6 bases and J by 3 bases, leaving 15 bases between them. Germline lookup yields CDR1 LGHNT and CDR2 FRNRAP. The CDR3 protein is CASGDRAGGGNTIYF. CDR3 coding DNA: TGTGCTAGTGGAGATAGGGCCGGAGGTGGAAACACCATATATTTT.

This clone has only one observation. The V call is TRBV5-6, the J call TRBJ2-3, with TRBD2 matching over 10 bases. The CDR3 spans 18 residues. Germline assignment: CDR1 SGHDT and CDR2 YYEEEE. Trimming at V came to 2 bases and at J to 0 bases, leaving 9 bases not matched to a gene. The CDR3 region has the DNA TGTGCCAGCAGCTTTAATTTAGCGGGGGGCCTTAGCACAGATACGCAGTATTTT. It is translated as CASSFNLAGGLSTDTQYF. Supplemented by reference TRBV5-6 and TRBJ2-3, the full variable domain reads DAGVTQSPTHLIKTRGQQVTLRCSPKSGHDTVSWYQQALGQGPQFIFQYYEEEERQRGNFPDRFSGHQFPNYSSELNVNALLLGDSALYLCASSFNLAGGLSTDTQYFGPGTRLTVL.